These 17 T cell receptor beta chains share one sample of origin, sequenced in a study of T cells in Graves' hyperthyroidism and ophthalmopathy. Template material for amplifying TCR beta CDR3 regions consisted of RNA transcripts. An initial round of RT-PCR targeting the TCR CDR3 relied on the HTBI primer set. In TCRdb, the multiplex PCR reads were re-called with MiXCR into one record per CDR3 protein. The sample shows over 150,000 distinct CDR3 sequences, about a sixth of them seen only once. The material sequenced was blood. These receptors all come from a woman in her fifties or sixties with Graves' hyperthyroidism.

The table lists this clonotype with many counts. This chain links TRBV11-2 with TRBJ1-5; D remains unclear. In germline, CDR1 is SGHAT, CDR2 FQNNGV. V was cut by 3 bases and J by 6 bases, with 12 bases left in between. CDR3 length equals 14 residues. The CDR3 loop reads CASSFKGSGQPQHF. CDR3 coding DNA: TGTGCCAGCAGCTTTAAAGGGTCGGGTCAGCCCCAGCATTTT.

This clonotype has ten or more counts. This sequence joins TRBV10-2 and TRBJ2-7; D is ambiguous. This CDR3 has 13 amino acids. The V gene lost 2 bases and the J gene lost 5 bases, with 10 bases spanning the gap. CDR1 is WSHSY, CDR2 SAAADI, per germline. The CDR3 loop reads CASSEVQSHEQYF. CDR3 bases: TGCGCCAGCAGTGAGGTTCAGAGCCACGAGCAGTACTTC.

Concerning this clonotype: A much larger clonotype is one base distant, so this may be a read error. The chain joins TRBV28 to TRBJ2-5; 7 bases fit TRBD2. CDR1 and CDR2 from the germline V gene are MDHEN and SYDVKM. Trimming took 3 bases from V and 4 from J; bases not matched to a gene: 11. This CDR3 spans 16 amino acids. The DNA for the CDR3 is TGTGCCAGCAGTTTGGGTAGCGGGCAATTACGAGAGACCCAGTACTTC. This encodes CASSLGSGQLRETQYF.

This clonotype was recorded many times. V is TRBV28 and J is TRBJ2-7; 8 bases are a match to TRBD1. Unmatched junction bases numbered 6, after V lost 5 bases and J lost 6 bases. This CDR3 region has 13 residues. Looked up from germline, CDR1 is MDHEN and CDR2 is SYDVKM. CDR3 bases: TGTGCCAGCAGTCGACAGGGGTTGCGCGAGCAGTACTTC. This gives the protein CASSRQGLREQYF. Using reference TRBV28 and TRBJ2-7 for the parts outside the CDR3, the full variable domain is DVKVTQSSRYLVKRTGEKVFLECVQDMDHENMFWYRQDPGLGLRLIYFSYDVKMKEKGDIPEGYSVSREKKERFSLILESASTNQTSMYLCASSRQGLREQYFGPGTRLTVT.

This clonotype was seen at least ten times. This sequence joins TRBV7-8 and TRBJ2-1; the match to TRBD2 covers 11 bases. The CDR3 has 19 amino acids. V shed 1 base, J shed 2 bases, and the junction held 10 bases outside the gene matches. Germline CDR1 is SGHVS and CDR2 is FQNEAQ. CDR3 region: CASSLVGLAEFLAYNEQFF. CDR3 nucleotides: TGTGCCAGCAGCTTAGTGGGACTAGCGGAATTTCTGGCCTACAATGAGCAGTTCTTC.

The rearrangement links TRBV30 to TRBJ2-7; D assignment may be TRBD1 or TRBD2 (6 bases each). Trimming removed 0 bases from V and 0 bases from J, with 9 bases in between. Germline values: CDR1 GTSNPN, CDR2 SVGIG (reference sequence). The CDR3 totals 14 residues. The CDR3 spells CAWSVGGNSYEQYF. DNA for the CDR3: TGTGCCTGGAGTGTAGGGGGGAACTCCTACGAGCAGTACTTC.

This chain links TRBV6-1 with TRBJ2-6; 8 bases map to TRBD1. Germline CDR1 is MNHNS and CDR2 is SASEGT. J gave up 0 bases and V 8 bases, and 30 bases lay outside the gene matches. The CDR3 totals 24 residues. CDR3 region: CASQGTASGQGGWTKPSGANVLTF. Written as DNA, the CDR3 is TGTGCCAGCCAAGGAACCGCCTCTGGACAGGGTGGATGGACTAAGCCCTCTGGGGCCAACGTCCTGACTTTC.

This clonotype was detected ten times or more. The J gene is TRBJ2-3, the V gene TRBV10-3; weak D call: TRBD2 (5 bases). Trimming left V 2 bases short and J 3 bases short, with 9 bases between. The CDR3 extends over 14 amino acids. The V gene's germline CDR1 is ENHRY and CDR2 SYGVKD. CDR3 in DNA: TGTGCCATCAGTGAGAACTCGGGGACAGATACGCAGTATTTT. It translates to CAISENSGTDTQYF.

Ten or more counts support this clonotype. CDR3 protein: CASSRYYKGEQYF. For the CDR3, the DNA is TGTGCCAGCAGCCGATACTACAAAGGCGAGCAGTACTTC. The chain is built from TRBV11-2 and TRBJ2-7; D remains ambiguous. Per germline, CDR1 SGHAT and CDR2 FQNNGV. The CDR3 runs to 13 residues. Between the trimmed V and J ends, which lost 5 bases and 6 bases, there was a span of 14 bases.

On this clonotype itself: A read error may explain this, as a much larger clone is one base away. The CDR3: CASSGGTGISGNTIYF. CDR3 coding DNA: TGTGCCAGCAGTGGAGGGACAGGCATCTCTGGAAACACCATATATTTT. This sequence joins TRBV25-1 and TRBJ1-3; 8 nucleotides line up with TRBD1. This CDR3 is built from 16 residues. V shed 4 bases and J 0 bases; nucleotides not matched to a gene: 5. Germline V CDR1 and CDR2: MGHDK, SYGVNS.

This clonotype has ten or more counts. This chain's CDR3 is CASSQEQTRGKTQYF. CDR3 DNA: TGTGCCAGCAGCCAAGAGCAGACTAGGGGGAAGACGCAGTATTTT. The chain uses TRBV3-1 and TRBJ2-3; D assignment may be TRBD1 or TRBD2 (6 bases each). The V gene lost 0 bases and the J gene lost 9 bases, with 16 bases spanning the gap. The CDR3 contains 15 residues. Per the germline V gene, CDR1 is LGHDT and CDR2 is YNNKEL (reference sequence).

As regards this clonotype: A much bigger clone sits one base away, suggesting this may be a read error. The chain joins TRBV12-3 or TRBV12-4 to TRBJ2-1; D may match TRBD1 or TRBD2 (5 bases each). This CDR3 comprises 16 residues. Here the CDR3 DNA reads TGTGCCAGCAGTTTAGTGGCCGGGACCTTGTACAATGAGCGGTTCTTC. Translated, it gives CASSLVAGTLYNERFF.

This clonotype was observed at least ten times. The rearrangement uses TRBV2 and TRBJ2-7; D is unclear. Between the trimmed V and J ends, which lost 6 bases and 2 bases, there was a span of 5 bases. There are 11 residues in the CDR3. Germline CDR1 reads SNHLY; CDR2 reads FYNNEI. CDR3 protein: CASRTAYEQYF. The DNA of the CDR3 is TGTGCCAGCAGAACAGCCTACGAGCAGTACTTC.

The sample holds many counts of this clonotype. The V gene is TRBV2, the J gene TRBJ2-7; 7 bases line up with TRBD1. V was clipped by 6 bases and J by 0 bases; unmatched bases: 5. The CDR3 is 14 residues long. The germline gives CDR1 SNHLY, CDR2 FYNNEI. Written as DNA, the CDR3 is TGTGCCAGCAGCACCGGGACAGTCTCCTACGAGCAGTACTTC. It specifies CASSTGTVSYEQYF.

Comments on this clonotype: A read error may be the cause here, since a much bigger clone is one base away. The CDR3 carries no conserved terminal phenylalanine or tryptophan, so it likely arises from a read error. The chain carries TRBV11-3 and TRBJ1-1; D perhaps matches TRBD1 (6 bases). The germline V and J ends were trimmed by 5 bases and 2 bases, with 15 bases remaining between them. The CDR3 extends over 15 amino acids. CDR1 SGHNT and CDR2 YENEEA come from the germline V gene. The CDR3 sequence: CASSPLGQFNTEAFS. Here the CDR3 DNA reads TGTGCCAGCAGCCCCCTCGGACAGTTCAACACTGAAGCTTTCTCT.

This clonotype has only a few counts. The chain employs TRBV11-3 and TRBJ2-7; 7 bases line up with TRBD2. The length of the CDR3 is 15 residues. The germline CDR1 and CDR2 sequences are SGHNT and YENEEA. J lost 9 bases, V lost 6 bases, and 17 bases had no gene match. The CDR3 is CASSWRSGANLAQYF. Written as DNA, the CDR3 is TGTGCCAGCAGTTGGAGGAGCGGGGCGAATTTGGCGCAGTACTTC.

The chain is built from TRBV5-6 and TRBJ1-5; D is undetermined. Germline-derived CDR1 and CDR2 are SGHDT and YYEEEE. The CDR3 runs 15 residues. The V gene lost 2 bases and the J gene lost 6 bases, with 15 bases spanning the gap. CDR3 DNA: TGTGCCAGCAGCTTTGGCCCGTCCTGGGGTCAGCCCCAGCATTTT. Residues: CASSFGPSWGQPQHF.